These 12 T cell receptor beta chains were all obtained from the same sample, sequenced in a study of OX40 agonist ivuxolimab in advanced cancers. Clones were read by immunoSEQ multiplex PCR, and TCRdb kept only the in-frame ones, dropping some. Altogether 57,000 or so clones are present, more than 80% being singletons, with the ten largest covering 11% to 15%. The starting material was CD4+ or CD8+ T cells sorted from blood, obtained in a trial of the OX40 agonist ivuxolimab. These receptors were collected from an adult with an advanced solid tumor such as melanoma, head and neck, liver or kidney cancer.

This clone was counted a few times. The CDR3 DNA sequence: TGTGCCAGTAGCATCCGACATTTTATAGGCAATCAGCCCCAGCATTTT. Translated: CASSIRHFIGNQPQHF. The V call is TRBV19, the J call TRBJ1-5; D is undetermined. Germline V lookup: CDR1 LNHDA, CDR2 SQIVND (reference sequence). The CDR3 is 16 amino acids. The germline V and J ends were trimmed by 6 bases and 2 bases, with 17 bases remaining between them.

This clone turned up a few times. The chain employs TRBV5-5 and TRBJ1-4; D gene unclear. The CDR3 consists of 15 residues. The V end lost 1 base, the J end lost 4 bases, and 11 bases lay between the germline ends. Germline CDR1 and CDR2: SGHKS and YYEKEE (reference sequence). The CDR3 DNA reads TGTGCCAGCAGCTTGATAGCCGCGGATAATGAAAAACTGTTTTTT. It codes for CASSLIAADNEKLFF.

For the CDR3, the DNA is TGTGCCAGTAGTAGAAGGACGGCGGTGGGGACTGAAGCTTTCTTT. Amino acid sequence: CASSRRTAVGTEAFF. The rearrangement uses TRBV19 and TRBJ1-1, with no clear D. CDR3 length: 15 residues. Germline values: CDR1 LNHDA, CDR2 SQIVND (reference sequence). V was shortened by 4 bases and J by 5 bases, with 17 bases between the two germline ends.

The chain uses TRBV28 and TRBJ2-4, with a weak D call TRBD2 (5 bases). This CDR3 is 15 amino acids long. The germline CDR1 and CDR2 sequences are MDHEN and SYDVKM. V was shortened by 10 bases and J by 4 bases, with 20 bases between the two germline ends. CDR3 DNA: TGTGCCACCCTACCTGGGCCGGGGATTAAAAACATTCAGTACTTC. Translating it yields CATLPGPGIKNIQYF.

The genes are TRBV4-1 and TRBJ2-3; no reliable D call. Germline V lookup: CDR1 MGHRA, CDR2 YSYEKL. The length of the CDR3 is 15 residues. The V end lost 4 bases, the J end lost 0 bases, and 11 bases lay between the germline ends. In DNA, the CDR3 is TGCGCCAGCAGCCCGCGGACGACTAGCACAGATACGCAGTATTTT. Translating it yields CASSPRTTSTDTQYF.

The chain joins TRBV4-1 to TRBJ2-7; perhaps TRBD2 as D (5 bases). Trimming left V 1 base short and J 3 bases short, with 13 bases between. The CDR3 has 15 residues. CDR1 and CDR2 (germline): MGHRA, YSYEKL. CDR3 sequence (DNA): TGCGCCAGCAGCCAAGCTCCTACCGGGGACTACGAGCAGTACTTC. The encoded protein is CASSQAPTGDYEQYF.

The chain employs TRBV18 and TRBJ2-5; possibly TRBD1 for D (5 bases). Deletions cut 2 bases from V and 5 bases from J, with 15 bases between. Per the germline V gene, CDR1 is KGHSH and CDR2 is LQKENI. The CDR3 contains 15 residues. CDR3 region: CASSPRGRAGETQYF. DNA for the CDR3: TGTGCCAGCTCACCAAGGGGCAGGGCAGGCGAGACCCAGTACTTC.

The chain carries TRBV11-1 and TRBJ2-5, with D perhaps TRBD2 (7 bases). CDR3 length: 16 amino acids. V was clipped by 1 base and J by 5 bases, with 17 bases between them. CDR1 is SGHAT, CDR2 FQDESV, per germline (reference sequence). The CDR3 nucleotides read TGTGCCAGCAGCTTAGTAGCCGGGGGGCCTTGGGAGACCCAGTACTTC. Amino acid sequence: CASSLVAGGPWETQYF.

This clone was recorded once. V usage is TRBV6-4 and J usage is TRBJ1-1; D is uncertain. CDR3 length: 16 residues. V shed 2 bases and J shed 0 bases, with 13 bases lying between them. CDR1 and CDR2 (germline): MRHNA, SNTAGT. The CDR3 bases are TGTGCCAGCAGTGACAAAGGTACAACAATGAACACTGAAGCTTTCTTT. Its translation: CASSDKGTTMNTEAFF.

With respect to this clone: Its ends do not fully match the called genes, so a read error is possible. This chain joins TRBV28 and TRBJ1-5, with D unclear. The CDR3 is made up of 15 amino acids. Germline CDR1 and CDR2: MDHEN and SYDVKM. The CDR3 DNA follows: TGTGCCAGCAGTTTAGGGCCCCCAAGCACTCAGCCCCAGCATTTT. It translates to CASSLGPPSTQPQHF.

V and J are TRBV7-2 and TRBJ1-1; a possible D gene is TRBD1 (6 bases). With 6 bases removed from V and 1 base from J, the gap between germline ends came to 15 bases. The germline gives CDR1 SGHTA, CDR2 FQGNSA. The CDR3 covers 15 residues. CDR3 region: CASSLGGVANTEAFF. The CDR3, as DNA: TGTGCCAGCAGTCTAGGGGGGGTGGCGAACACTGAAGCTTTCTTT.

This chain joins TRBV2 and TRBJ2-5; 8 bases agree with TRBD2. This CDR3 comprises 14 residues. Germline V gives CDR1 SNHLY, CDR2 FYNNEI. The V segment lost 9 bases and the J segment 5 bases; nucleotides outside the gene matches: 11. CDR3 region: CASQTSERVETQYF. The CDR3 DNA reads TGTGCCAGTCAGACTAGCGAAAGGGTGGAGACCCAGTACTTC. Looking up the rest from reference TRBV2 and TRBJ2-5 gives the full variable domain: EPEVTQTPSHQVTQMGQEVILRCVPISNHLYFYWYRQILGQKVEFLVSFYNNEISEKSEIFDDQFSVERPDGSNFTLKIRSTKLEDSAMYFCASQTSERVETQYFGPGTRLLVL.